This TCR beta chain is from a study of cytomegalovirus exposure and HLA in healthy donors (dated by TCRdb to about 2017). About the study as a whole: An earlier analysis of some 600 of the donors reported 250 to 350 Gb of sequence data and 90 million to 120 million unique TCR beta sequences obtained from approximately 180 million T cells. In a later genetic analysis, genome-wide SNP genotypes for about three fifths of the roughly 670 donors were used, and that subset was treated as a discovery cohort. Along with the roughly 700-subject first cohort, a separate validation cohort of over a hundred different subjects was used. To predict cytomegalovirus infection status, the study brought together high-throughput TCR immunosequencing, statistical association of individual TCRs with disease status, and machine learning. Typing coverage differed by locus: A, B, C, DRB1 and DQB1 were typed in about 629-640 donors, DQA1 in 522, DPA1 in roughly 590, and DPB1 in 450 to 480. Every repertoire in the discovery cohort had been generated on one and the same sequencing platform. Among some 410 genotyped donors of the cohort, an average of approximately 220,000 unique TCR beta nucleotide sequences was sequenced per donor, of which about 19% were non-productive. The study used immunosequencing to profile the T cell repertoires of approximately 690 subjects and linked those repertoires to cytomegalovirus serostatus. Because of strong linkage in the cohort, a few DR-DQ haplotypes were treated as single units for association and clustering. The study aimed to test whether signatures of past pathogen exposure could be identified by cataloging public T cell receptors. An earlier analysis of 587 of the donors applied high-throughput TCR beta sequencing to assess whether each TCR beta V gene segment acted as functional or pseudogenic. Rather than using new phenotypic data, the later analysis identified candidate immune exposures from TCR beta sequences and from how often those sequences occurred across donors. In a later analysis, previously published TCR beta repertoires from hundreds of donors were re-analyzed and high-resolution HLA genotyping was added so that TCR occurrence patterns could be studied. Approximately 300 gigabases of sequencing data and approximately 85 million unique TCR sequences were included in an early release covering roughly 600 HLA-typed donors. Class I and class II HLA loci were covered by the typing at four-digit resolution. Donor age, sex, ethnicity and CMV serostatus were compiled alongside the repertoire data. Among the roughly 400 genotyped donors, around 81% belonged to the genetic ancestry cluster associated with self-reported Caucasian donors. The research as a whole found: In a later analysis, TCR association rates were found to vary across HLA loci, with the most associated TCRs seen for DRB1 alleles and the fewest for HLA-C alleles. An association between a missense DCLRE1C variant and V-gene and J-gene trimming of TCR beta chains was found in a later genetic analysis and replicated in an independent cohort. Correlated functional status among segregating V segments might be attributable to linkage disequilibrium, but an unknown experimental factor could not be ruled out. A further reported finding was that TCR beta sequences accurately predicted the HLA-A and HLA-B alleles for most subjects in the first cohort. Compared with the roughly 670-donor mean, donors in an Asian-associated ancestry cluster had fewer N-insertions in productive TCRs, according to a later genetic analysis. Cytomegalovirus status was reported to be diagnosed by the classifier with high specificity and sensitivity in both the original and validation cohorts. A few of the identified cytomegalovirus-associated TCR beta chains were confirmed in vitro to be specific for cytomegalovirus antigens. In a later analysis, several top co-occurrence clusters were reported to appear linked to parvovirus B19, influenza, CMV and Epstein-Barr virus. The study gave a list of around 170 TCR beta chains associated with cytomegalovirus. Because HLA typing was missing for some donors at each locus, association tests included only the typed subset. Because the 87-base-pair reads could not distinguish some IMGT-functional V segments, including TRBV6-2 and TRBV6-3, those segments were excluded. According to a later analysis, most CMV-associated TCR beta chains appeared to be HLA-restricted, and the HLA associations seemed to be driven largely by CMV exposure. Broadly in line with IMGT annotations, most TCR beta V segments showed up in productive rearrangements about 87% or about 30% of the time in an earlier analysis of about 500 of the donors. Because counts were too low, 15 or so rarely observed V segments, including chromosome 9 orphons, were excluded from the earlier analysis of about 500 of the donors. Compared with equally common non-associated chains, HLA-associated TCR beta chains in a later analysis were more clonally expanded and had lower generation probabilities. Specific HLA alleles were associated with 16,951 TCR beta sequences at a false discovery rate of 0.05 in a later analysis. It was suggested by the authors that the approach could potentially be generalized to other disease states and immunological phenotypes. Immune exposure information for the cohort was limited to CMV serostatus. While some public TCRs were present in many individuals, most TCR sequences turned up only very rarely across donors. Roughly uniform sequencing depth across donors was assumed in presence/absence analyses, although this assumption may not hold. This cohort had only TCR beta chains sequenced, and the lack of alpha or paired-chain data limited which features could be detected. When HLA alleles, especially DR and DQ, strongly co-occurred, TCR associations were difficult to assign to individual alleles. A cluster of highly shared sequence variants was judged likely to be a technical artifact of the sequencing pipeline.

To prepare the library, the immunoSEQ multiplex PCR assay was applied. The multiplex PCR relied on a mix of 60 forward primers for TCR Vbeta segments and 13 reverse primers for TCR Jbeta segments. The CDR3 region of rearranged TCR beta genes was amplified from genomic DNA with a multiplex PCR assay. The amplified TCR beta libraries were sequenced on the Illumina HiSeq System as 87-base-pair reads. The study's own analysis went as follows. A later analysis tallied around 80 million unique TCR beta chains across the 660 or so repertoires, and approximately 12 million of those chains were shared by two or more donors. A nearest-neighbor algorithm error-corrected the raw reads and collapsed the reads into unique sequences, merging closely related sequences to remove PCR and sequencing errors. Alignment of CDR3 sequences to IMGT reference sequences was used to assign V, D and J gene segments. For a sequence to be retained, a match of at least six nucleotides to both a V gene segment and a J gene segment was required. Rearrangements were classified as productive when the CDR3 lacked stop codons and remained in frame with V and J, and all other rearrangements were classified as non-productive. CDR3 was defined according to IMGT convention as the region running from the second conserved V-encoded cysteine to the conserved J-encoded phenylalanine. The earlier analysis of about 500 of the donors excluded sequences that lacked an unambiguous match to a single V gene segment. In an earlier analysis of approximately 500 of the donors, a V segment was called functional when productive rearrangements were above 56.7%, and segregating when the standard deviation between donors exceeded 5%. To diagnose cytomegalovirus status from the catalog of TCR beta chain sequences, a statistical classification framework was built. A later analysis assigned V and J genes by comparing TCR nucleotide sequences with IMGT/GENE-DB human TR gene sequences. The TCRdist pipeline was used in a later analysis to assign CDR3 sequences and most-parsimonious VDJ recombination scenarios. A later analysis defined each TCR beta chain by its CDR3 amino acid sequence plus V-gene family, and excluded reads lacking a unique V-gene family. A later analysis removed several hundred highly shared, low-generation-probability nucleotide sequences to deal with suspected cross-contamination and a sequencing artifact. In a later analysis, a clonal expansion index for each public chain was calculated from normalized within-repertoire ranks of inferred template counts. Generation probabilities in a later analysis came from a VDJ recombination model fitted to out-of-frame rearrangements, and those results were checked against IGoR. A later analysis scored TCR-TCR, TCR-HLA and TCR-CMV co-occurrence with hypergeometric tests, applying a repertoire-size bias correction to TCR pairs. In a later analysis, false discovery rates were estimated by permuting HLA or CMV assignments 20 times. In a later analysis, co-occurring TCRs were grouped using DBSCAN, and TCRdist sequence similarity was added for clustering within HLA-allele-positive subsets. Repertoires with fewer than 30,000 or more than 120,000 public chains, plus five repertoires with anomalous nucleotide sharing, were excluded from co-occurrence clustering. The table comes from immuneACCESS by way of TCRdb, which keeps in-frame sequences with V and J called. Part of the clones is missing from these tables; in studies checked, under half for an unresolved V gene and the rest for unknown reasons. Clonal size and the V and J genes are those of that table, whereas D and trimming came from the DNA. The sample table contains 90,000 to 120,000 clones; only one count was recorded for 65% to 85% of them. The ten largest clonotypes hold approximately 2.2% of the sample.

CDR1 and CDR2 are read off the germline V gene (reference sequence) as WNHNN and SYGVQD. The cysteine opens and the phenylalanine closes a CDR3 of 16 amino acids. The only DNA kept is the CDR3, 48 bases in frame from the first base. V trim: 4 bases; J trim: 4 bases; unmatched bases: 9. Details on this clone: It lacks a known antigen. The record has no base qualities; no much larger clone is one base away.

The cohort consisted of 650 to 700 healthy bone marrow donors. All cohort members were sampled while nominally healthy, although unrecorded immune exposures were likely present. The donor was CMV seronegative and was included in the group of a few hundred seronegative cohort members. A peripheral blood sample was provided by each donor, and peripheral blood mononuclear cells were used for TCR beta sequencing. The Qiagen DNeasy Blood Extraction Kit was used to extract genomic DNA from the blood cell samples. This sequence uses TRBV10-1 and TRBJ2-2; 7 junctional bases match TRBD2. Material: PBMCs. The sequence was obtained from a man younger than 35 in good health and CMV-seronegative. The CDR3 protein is CASSGGRERGTGELFF. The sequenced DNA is TGCGCCAGCAGTGGAGGGAGGGAGAGAGGCACCGGGGAGCTGTTTTTT.